This T cell receptor (beta chain) was recorded in a study of metastatic and nonmetastatic thyroid tumors. The study's findings and limits: It was reportedly found that TCR beta diversity was significantly higher in malignant thyroid tumors than in benign nodules, a difference seen in both blood and tumor samples.

Not a single patient had been given any form of treatment at any point before undergoing thyroid surgery. In the original analysis: Clinicopathological groups of papillary thyroid cancer showed CDR3 differences that were used to build a distant-metastasis classifier. TCRdb re-called the PCR reads through MiXCR. None of the V and J calls come from the authors' own analysis; TCRdb made them. The table shows about 17,000 clones, with about 25% occurring only once. Trimming took 3 bases from V and 4 from J, leaving 9 bases between them. Germline V gives CDR1 SEHNR, CDR2 FQNEAQ (reference sequence). This CDR3 spans 13 amino acids. This clone showed up many times. Its antigen is not known.

Sequencing was performed on tumor tissue. The rearrangement links TRBV7-9 to TRBJ1-2, with D unresolved. The sequence came from a female donor with papillary thyroid cancer or a benign thyroid nodule (not recorded which). Some clones in this sample may be carry-over from other donors' samples. The CDR3 DNA sequence: TGTGCCAGCAGCTTGTCCAGCACCTATGGCTACACCTTC. This encodes CASSLSSTYGYTF.